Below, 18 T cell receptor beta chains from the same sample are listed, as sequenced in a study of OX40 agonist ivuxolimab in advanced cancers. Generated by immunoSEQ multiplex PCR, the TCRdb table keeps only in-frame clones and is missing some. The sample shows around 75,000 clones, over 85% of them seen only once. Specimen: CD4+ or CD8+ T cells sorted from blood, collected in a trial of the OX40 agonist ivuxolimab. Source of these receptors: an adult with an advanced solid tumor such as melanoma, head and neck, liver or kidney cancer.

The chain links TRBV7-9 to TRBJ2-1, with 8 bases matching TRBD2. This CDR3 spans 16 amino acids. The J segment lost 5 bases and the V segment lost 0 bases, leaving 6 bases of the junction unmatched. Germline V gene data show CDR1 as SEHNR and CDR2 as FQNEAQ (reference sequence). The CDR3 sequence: CASSLALAGTHNEQFF. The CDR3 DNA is TGTGCCAGCAGCTTAGCGTTAGCGGGAACTCACAATGAGCAGTTCTTC.

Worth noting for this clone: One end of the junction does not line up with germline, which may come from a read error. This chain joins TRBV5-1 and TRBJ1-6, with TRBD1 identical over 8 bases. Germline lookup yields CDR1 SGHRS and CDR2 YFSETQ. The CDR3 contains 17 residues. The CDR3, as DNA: TGCGCCAGCAGCTTCTATCCAGGGGGCTCCAATAATTCACCCCTCCACTTT. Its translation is CASSFYPGGSNNSPLHF. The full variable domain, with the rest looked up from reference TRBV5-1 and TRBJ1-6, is KAGVTQTPRYLIKTRGQQVTLSCSPISGHRSVSWYQQTPGQGLQFLFEYFSETQRNKGNFPGRFSGRQFSNSRSEMNVSTLELGDSALYLCASSFYPGGSNNSPLHFGNGTRLTVT.

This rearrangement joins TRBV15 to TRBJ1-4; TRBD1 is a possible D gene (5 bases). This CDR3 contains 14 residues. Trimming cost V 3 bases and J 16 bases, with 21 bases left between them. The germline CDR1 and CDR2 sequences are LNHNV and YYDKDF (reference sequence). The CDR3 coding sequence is TGTGCCACCAGCAGGGTCGGCAGTGAGGGGCCTCAGTTTTTT. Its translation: CATSRVGSEGPQFF.

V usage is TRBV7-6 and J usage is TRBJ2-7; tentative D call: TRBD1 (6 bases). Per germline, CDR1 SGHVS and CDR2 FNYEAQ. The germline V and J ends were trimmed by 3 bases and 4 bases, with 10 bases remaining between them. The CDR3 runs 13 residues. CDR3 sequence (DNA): TGTGCCAGCAGCTTGGGACACCAATACGAGCAGTACTTC. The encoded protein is CASSLGHQYEQYF.

CDR3 in amino acids: CAWSVDRNTIYF. Written as DNA, the CDR3 is TGTGCCTGGAGTGTAGACCGAAACACCATATATTTT. This chain links TRBV30 with TRBJ1-3; D is unclear. Per the germline V gene, CDR1 is GTSNPN and CDR2 is SVGIG (reference sequence). V lost 0 bases, J lost 5 bases, and 5 bases lay in between. CDR3 size: 12 residues. The complete variable domain, with remaining parts taken from reference TRBV30 and TRBJ1-3, reads SQTIHQWPATLVQPVGSPLSLECTVEGTSNPNLYWYRQAAGRGLQLLFYSVGIGQISSEVPQNLSASRPQDRQFILSSKKLLLSDSGFYLCAWSVDRNTIYFGEGSWLTVV.

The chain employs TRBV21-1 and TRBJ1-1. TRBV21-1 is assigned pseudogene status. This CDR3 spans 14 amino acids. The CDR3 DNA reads TGTGCCAGCAGGGAGCGGGGCTTGAACACTGAAGCTTTCTTT. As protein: CASRERGLNTEAFF.

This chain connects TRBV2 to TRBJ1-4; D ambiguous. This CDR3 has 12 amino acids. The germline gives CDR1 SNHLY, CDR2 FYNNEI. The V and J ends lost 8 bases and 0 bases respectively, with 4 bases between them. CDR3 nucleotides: TGTGCCAGCGGGGCAACTAATGAAAAACTGTTTTTT. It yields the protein CASGATNEKLFF.

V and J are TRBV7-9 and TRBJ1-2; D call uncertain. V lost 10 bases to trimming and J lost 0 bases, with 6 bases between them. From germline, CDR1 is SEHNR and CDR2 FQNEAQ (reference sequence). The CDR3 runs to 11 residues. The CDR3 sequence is CATQSNYGYTF. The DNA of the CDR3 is TGTGCCACGCAGTCTAACTATGGCTACACCTTC. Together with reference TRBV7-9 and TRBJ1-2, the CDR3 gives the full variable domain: DTGVSQNPRHKITKRGQNVTFRCDPISEHNRLYWYRQTLGQGPEFLTYFQNEAQLEKSRLLSDRFSAERPKGSFSTLEIQRTEQGDSAMYLCATQSNYGYTFGSGTRLTVV.

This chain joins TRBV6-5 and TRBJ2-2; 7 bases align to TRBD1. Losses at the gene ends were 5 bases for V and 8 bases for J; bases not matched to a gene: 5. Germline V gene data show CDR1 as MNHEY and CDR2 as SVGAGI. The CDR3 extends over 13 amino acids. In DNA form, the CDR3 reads TGTGCCAGCAGTACAAGGACAGGTGGGGAGCTGTTTTTT. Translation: CASSTRTGGELFF.

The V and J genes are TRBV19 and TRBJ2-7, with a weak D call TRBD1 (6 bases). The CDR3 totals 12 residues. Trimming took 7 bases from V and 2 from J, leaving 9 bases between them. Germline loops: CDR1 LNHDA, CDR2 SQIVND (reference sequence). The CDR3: CASMDRTYEQYF. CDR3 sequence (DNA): TGTGCCAGTATGGACAGAACCTACGAGCAGTACTTC.

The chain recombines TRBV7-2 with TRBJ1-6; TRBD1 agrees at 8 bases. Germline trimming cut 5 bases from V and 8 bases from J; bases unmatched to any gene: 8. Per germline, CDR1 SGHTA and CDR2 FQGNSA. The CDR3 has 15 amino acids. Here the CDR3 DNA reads TGTGCCAGCAGCCCAGGGGGCGGTTGGGATTCACCCCTCCACTTT. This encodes CASSPGGGWDSPLHF.

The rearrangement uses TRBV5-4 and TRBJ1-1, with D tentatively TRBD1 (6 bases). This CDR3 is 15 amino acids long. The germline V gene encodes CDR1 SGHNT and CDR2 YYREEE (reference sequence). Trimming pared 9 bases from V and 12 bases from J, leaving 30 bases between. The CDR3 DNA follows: TGTGCCACCTTAGGGGGGGCGGTGGGCACGGAGGAGACTTTCTTT. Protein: CATLGGAVGTEETFF.

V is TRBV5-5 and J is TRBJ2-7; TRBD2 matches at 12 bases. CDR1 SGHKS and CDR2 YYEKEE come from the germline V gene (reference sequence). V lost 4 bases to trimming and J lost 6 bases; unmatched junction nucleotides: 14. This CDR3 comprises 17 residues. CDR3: CASSPPGLAGGMGEQYF. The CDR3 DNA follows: TGTGCCAGCAGCCCCCCGGGCCTAGCGGGGGGGATGGGCGAGCAGTACTTC.

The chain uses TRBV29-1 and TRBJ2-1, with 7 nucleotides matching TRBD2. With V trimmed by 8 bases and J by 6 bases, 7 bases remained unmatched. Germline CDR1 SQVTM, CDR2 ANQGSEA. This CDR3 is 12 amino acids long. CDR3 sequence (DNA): TGCAGCCTTGTGCGGACTAGCAATGAGCAGTTCTTC. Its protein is CSLVRTSNEQFF.

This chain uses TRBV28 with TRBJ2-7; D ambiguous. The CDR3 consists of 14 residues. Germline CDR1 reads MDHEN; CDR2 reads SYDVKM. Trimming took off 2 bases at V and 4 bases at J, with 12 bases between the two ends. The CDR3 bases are TGTGCCAGCAGTTTAAGTCAGGCCCTATACGAGCAGTACTTC. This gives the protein CASSLSQALYEQYF.

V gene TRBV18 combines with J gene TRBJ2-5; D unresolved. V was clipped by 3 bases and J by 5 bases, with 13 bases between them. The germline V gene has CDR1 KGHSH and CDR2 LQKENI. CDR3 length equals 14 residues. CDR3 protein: CASSPSPDGETQYF. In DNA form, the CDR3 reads TGTGCCAGCTCACCTTCACCCGACGGCGAGACCCAGTACTTC.

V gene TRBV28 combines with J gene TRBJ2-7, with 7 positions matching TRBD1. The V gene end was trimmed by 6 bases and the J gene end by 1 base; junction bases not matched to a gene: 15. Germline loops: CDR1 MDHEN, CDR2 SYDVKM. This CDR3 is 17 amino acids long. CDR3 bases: TGTGCCAGCAGCCAAATATCCGAGGGGGCCCTGTCCTACGAGCAGTACTTC. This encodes CASSQISEGALSYEQYF.

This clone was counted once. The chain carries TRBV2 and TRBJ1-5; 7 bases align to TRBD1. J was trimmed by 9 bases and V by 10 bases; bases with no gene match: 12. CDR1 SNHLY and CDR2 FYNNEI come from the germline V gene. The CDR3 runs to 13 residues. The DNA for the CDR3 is TGTGCCACCTCCGACAGGGAACAATCGCCCCAGCATTTT. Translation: CATSDREQSPQHF.